This T cell receptor (beta chain) was recovered during a study of cytomegalovirus exposure and HLA in healthy donors. Findings of the study overall: Most TCRs appeared rarely, but some public TCRs recurred in many donors. Specificity for CMV antigens was confirmed in vitro for three of the CMV-associated chains.

The CDR3 consists of 13 residues. Germline CDR1 ENHRY, CDR2 SYGVKD. Trimming at V came to 6 bases and at J to 0 bases, leaving 0 bases not matched to a gene. This clone was picked up a small number of times. Its specificity is not known. Primers for the PCR totalled 60 Vbeta and 13 Jbeta. The assay was immunoSEQ multiplex PCR, and TCRdb's table has in-frame clones only and misses some. The profile covers roughly 48,000 clones, with approximately 73% appearing a single time and 2.5% to 3% taken by the ten largest. Specimen: PBMCs. This sequence was found in a man aged 18 to 29 in good health and CMV-seronegative. This chain joins TRBV10-3 and TRBJ1-1, with TRBD1 matching over 8 bases. CDR3 bases: TGTGCCATCAGGGACAGGGTGAACACTGAAGCTTTCTTT. This translates into CAIRDRVNTEAFF.